This entry features one TCR beta chain sequence. Its antigen is unidentified. This cohort consisted of healthy bone marrow donors. This sample is part of a study of cytomegalovirus exposure and HLA in healthy donors. PCR amplification relied on 60 Vbeta primers (plus 13 Jbeta primers). As processed by the authors: Among the unique TCR beta chains that a later analysis counted, about 79 million in all, roughly 11 million were shared. TCRdb keeps only in-frame clones here, not all; method: immunoSEQ multiplex PCR. That table is the source of V, J and clone size, and D and trimming were worked out from the DNA. The sample holds more than 140,000 clones, approximately 80% seen once. Overall study findings and caveats: Cytomegalovirus status was reportedly diagnosed by the classifier with high sensitivity and specificity.

There are 11 residues in the CDR3. The germline V and J ends were trimmed by 2 bases and 9 bases, with 5 bases remaining between them. Germline values: CDR1 MRHNA, CDR2 SNTAGT. Sequencing used PBMCs. This chain joins TRBV6-4 and TRBJ2-1; a possible D gene is TRBD1 (5 bases). The sequence came from a young man in good health and CMV-seropositive. CDR3: CASSDRGEQFF. The DNA for the CDR3 is TGTGCCAGCAGTGACAGGGGTGAGCAGTTCTTC.